The clone carrying this T cell receptor (beta chain) was detected many times. Antigen unknown. For TCR beta, libraries came from iRepertoire HTBI primers and Arm-PCR of CDR3 regions. TCRdb re-called the multiplex PCR reads with MiXCR, one entry per CDR3 protein. The sample has over 500,000 distinct CDR3 sequences, more than 15% seen once; the top ten hold around 11%. The sample is drawn from a study of regulatory T cells in long-lasting Graves disease. With V trimmed by 3 bases and J by 3 bases, 8 bases remained unmatched. Germline V lookup: CDR1 MDHEN, CDR2 SYDVKM. The CDR3 runs 16 residues. Time point reported: newly diagnosed GD, antithyroid drugs for less than 3 months. PBMC RNA was the source of the TCR library. EDTA tubes were used for drawing approximately 9 milliliters of peripheral blood. Study conclusions and caveats: Between persistent patients, 2,500 to 3,500 public clonotypes were shared, exceeding the approximately 940 shared between new patients.

The data also belong to a second study, concerning T cells in Graves' hyperthyroidism and ophthalmopathy. That study reports: Hyperthyroidism patients were newly diagnosed, had disease duration under 2 months, and were aged 18 to 65 years. TCR CDR3 regions were first amplified by RT-PCR with HTBI primers.

The specimen comprised peripheral blood mononuclear cells (PBMCs), sampled at new diagnosis, from a patient treated with antithyroid drugs. This TCR derives from a young man with Graves disease. The chain is built from TRBV28 and TRBJ2-4, with 7 nucleotides matching TRBD1. As DNA, the CDR3 is TGTGCCAGCAGTTTTGCGCCCGGGACAGTCAAAAACATTCAGTACTTC. This encodes CASSFAPGTVKNIQYF.